This T cell receptor (beta chain) was identified in a study of blood T cell repertoires in COVID-19. TCRdb's copy holds only in-frame clones and misses some; the assay was immunoSEQ multiplex PCR. There are about 130,000 clones in the sample; 75% to 90% occur only once, and about 4.1% lies in the top ten. Seattle's enrolled individuals joined amid active infection and were then monitored longitudinally. Sequencing used peripheral blood. The origin of this receptor is a man aged 55 to 69 with COVID-19, enrolled during active disease.

The CDR3 region is CASGRGNTGELFF. The CDR3 DNA follows: TGTGCCAGCGGCAGGGGGAACACCGGGGAGCTGTTTTTT. The gene calls are TRBV7-3 and TRBJ2-2; the D gene is possibly TRBD1 (6 bases). V lost 8 bases to trimming and J lost 1 base, with 8 bases between them. The length of the CDR3 is 13 residues. The germline V gene has CDR1 SGHTA and CDR2 FQGTGA.